The clone carrying this T cell receptor (beta chain) was observed a handful of times. Its cognate antigen is unknown. Authors' methods: To classify distant metastasis in papillary thyroid cancer, a model was built from CDR3 differences across clinicopathological groups. With MiXCR, TCRdb called clones anew from the PCR reads. V and J calls and clone size were set by TCRdb, not the authors. The repertoire holds about 38,000 clones, roughly 45% seen once, with around 22% in the top ten. This specimen belongs to a study of metastatic and nonmetastatic thyroid tumors. Study in general: Repertoire comparison spanned blood and tumor or nodule tissue of malignant and benign thyroid patients. Study outcomes and limitations: Across blood and tumor, TCR beta diversity in malignant thyroid tumors was reportedly significantly higher than in benign nodules.

The germline gives CDR1 SGHRS, CDR2 YFSETQ. Between the trimmed V and J ends, which lost 0 bases and 4 bases, there was a span of 8 bases. This CDR3 contains 14 residues. Nobody among the patients had been given any treatment before thyroid surgery. This chain joins TRBV5-1 and TRBJ2-1; D gene ambiguous. This clonotype was sampled from a male donor with papillary thyroid cancer or a benign thyroid nodule (not recorded which). Some clones in this sample may be carry-over from other donors' samples. Input material: tumor tissue. The CDR3: CASSLEVAYNEQFF. CDR3 bases: TGCGCCAGCAGCTTGGAAGTAGCTTACAATGAGCAGTTCTTC.